The sequence of this T cell receptor (beta chain) was determined in a study of blood T cells in healthy people across ages. Study findings and constraints: No one knew whether donors had CMV, which possibly confounded expanded clonotype changes.

This clonotype was seen only a few times. No antigen is known for it. Sample-barcoded 5' priming and a J-beta primer mix drove a second PCR of about 6 to 11 cycles. TCRdb re-derived calls from the 5' RACE reads in MiXCR, one entry per CDR3 protein. The repertoire holds approximately 730,000 distinct CDR3 sequences, with 53% as singletons. The CDR3 runs 14 residues. Germline CDR1 reads SQVTM; CDR2 reads ANQGSEA. The source of this sequence is a man older than 75 in good health. The V and J genes are TRBV29-1 and TRBJ1-2, with a weak D call TRBD1 (6 bases). Sequenced sample: blood. The CDR3 nucleotides read TGCGGCGCCCTACAGGGACTGCTAGTAGATGGCTACACCTTC. It yields the protein CGALQGLLVDGYTF.